The 6 T cell receptor beta chains reported below all come from one sample, sequenced in a study of breast tumors, draining lymph nodes, adjacent tissues. TCRdb re-called the multiplex PCR reads through MiXCR, storing one row per CDR3 protein. The sample consists of about 230,000 distinct CDR3 sequences, 32% of them appearing once. Axillary draining lymph nodes of breast cancer patients supplied the node samples. The source material was axillary lymph node tissue. Every receptor here comes from a female donor with breast cancer. Some clones in this sample may be carry-over from other donors' samples.

In regard to this clonotype: This clone may be a read error of a much larger clone one base away. The rearrangement links TRBV27 to TRBJ1-2; D gene unclear. CDR1 MNHEY and CDR2 SMNVEV come from the germline V gene (reference sequence). Deletions cut 6 bases from V and 6 bases from J, with 14 bases between. The CDR3 runs to 13 residues. The CDR3 is CASRAELNHGYTF. CDR3 sequence (DNA): TGTGCCAGCAGGGCCGAATTGAACCATGGCTACACCTTC.

The rearrangement joins TRBV6-6 to TRBJ2-7; D possibly corresponds to TRBD1 (6 bases). Trimming took 10 bases from V and 13 from J, leaving 23 bases between them. Germline loops: CDR1 MNHNY, CDR2 SVGAGI (reference sequence). The CDR3 contains 12 residues. The CDR3: CAIAPGTNLQYF. CDR3 bases: TGTGCCATCGCGCCCGGGACAAACCTGCAATACTTC.

As regards this clonotype: This may arise from a read error, as a much more abundant clone is one base away. This chain links TRBV18 with TRBJ1-6, with TRBD1 matching over 9 bases. The germline V gene has CDR1 KGHSH and CDR2 LQKENI. This CDR3 is 15 amino acids long. As DNA, the CDR3 is TGTGCCAGCTCACCAGCGGGACAGGGTGATTCACCCCTCTACTTT. Its translation: CASSPAGQGDSPLYF.

This clonotype has at least ten counts. V and J are TRBV30 and TRBJ2-2; D ambiguous. The germline V gene has CDR1 GTSNPN and CDR2 SVGIG (reference sequence). Trimming removed 0 bases at V and 5 bases at J, with 7 bases between. The CDR3 has 13 residues. The CDR3 protein is CAWSVRRTGELFF. CDR3 DNA: TGTGCCTGGAGTGTACGCAGAACCGGGGAGCTGTTTTTT.

This clonotype was counted ten times or more. J is TRBJ2-7 and V is TRBV12-3 or TRBV12-4; weak D call: TRBD2 (6 bases). Trimming cost V 4 bases and J 3 bases, with 13 bases left between them. The CDR3 sequence is 14 residues long. The CDR3 spells CASSSQGLNYEQYF. For the CDR3, the DNA is TGTGCCAGCAGTTCCCAGGGACTGAACTACGAGCAGTACTTC.

Note on this clonotype: Possible read error: a much larger clone is one base away. The chain joins TRBV30 to TRBJ2-3; D is possibly TRBD1 (6 bases). The length of the CDR3 is 14 residues. Germline CDR1 GTSNPN, CDR2 SVGIG (reference sequence). The CDR3 nucleotides are TGTGCCTGGAGGGGGGACATCCCCACAGATACGCGGTATTTT. Its protein product is CAWRGDIPTDTRYF.